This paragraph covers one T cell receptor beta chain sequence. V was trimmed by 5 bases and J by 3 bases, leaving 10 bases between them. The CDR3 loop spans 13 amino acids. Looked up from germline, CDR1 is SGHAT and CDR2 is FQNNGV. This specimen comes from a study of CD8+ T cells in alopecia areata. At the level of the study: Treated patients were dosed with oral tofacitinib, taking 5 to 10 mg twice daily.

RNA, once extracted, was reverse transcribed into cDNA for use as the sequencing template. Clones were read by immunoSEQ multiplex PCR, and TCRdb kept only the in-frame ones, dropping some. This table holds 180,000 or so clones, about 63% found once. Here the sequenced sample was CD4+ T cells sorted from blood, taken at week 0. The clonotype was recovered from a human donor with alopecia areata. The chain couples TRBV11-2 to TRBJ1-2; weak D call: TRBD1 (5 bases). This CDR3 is CASSIGTDYGYTF. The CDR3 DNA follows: TGTGCCAGCAGCATCGGGACGGACTATGGCTACACCTTC. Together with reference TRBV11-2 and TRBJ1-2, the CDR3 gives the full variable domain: EAGVAQSPRYKIIEKRQSVAFWCNPISGHATLYWYQQILGQGPKLLIQFQNNGVVDDSQLPKDRFSAERLKGVDSTLKIQPAKLEDSAVYLCASSIGTDYGYTFGSGTRLTVV.